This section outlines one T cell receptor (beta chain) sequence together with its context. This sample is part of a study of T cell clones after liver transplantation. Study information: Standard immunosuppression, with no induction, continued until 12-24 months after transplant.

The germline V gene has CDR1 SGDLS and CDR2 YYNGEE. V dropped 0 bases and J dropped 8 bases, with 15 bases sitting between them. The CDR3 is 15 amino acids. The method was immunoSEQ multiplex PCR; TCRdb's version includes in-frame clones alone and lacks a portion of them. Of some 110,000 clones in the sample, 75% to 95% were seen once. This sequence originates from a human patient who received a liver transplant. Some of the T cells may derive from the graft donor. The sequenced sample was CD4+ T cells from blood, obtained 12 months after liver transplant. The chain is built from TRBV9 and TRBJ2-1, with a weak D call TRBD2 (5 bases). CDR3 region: CASSVGNSVGDEQFF. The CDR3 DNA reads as TGTGCCAGCAGCGTAGGGAATAGCGTCGGCGATGAGCAGTTCTTC. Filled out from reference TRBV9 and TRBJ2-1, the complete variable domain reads DSGVTQTPKHLITATGQRVTLRCSPRSGDLSVYWYQQSLDQGLQFLIQYYNGEERAKGNILERFSAQQFPDLHSELNLSSLELGDSALYFCASSVGNSVGDEQFFGPGTRLTVL.